This T cell receptor (beta chain) was found in a study of T cell repertoires in cytomegalovirus infection. Turning to the study itself: Public TCR beta signature analysis indicated the presence of both CMV infection and matching HLA type.

Overall study results and limits: Within the response measured ex vivo, HLA-C-restricted CMV-specific TCR beta clonotypes were dominant. Cumulative frequency of public TCR beta families picked out carriers of CMV plus the relevant HLA.

This CDR3 contains 13 residues. The ends lost 6 bases at V and 8 bases at J; junction bases unmatched: 6. With respect to this clonotype: The antigen remains undetermined.

TCRdb re-derived calls from the reads in MiXCR, one entry per CDR3 protein. This table has hundreds of thousands of distinct CDR3 sequences, 30% to 40% appearing once. The sequence derives from a human donor in good health (CMV status not recorded). Some clones in this sample may be carry-over from other donors' samples. This rearrangement joins TRBV12-3 or TRBV12-4 to TRBJ2-4, with 8 positions matching TRBD1. What was sequenced was PBMCs. CDR3 loop: CASSLDREDIQYF. The CDR3 bases are TGTGCCAGCAGCTTGGACAGGGAAGACATTCAGTACTTC.